This TCR beta chain originates from a study of graft-versus-host responses after intestinal transplantation. Overall study context: Each recipient received a multivisceral, liver-intestinal, or isolated intestinal graft. Each recipient received anti-thymocyte globulin induction, then tacrolimus and steroids for 2 to 4 years. Notes on the study in general: The marrow of recipients harbored GvH clones, and ileum or blood showed some of them first.

This CDR3 region has 15 residues. J was trimmed by 3 bases and V by 5 bases; bases with no gene match: 5. From germline, CDR1 is MNHEY and CDR2 SVGAGI. Irradiated stimulators labeled with violet dye, 200,000 in number, were plated with 200,000 CFSE-labeled responders. Responder CD3+CD4+ and CD3+CD8+ cells that were proliferating and CFSE-low were sorted after the reaction. The method was immunoSEQ multiplex PCR; TCRdb's version includes in-frame clones alone and lacks a portion of them. The data show over 8,000 clones, 36% seen once. This clone was seen a few times. The material was alloreactive CD8+ T cells from a mixed lymphocyte reaction culture, obtained before intestinal transplant. The subset is: CFSE-low proliferating T cells sorted from approximately six-day pre-transplant mixed lymphocyte reaction (GvH or HvG direction). The V gene is TRBV6-5, the J gene TRBJ2-2; 8 bases align to TRBD1. This receptor was taken from a human patient who received an intestinal transplant. The CDR3 sequence is CASSQTGDHTGELFF. The CDR3 DNA reads TGTGCCAGCAGTCAGACAGGGGACCACACCGGGGAGCTGTTTTTT.